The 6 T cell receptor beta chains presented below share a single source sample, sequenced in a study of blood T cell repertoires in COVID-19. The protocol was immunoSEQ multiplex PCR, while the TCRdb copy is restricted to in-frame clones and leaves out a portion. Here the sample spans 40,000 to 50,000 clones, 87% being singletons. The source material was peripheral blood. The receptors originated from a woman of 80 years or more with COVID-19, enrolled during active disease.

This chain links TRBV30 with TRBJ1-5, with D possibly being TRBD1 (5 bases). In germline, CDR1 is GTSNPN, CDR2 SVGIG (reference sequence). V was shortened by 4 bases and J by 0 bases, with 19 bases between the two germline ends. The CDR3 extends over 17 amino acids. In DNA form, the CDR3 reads TGTGCCTGGATTCGGACACCTCGAGGAATTAGCAATCAGCCCCAGCATTTT. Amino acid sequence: CAWIRTPRGISNQPQHF.

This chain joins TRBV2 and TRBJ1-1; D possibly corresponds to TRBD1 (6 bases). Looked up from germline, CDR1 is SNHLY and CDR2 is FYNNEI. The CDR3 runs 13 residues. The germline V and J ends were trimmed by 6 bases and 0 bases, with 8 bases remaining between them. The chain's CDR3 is CASSGQMNTEAFF. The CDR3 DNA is TGTGCCAGCAGCGGACAGATGAACACTGAAGCTTTCTTT.

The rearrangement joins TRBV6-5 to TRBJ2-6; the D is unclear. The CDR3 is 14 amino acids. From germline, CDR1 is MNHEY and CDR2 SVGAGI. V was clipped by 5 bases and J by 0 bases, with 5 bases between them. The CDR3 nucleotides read TGTGCCAGCAGTCCTAGCTCTGGGGCCAACGTCCTGACTTTC. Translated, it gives CASSPSSGANVLTF.

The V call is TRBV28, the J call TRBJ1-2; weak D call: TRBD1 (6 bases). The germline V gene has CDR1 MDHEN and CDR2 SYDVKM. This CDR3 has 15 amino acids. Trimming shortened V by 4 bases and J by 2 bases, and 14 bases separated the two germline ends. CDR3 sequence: CASSSTGTGNYGYTF. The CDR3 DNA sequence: TGTGCCAGCAGTTCTACAGGGACGGGAAACTATGGCTACACCTTC.

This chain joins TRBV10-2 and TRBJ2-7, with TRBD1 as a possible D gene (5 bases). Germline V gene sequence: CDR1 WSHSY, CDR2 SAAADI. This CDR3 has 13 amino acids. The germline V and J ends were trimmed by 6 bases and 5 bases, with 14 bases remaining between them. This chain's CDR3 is CASRRSQGNEQYF. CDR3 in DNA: TGCGCCAGCAGAAGGAGTCAGGGAAACGAGCAGTACTTC.

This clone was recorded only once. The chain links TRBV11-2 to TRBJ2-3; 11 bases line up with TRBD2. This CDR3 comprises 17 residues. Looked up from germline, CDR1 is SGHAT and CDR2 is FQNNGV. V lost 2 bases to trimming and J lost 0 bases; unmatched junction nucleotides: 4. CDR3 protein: CASSLLAGGFSTDTQYF. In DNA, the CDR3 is TGTGCCAGCAGCTTACTAGCGGGGGGATTTAGCACAGATACGCAGTATTTT.